These 23 T cell receptor beta chains came from one sample sequenced in a study of T cell changes during pregnancy in multiple sclerosis. Sequencing was performed with immunoSEQ multiplex PCR; in TCRdb, only in-frame clones are kept and a portion is missing. The sample comprises 60,000 to 85,000 clones, about 91% of which are singletons, and 1.3% to 1.5% rests with the top ten. The input for sequencing was peripheral blood, taken in the second trimester of pregnancy. These receptors were collected from a female donor in good health, enrolled as a control in a pregnancy study.

This chain uses TRBV27 with TRBJ2-2, with TRBD1 identical over 8 bases. From germline, CDR1 is MNHEY and CDR2 SMNVEV (reference sequence). The CDR3 has 15 residues. After removal of 7 bases from V and 1 base from J, the junction contained 5 bases not matched to a gene. The CDR3: CASTKDRENTGELFF. In DNA, the CDR3 is TGTGCCAGCACCAAGGACAGGGAGAACACCGGGGAGCTGTTTTTT.

The rearrangement uses TRBV30 and TRBJ2-6; TRBD1 matches 7 bases. Germline lookup yields CDR1 GTSNPN and CDR2 SVGIG (reference sequence). Losses at the gene ends were 6 bases for V and 0 bases for J; bases not matched to a gene: 5. There are 15 residues in the CDR3. CDR3 protein: CACGQVSSGANVLTF. CDR3 DNA sequence: TGTGCCTGTGGACAGGTCAGCTCTGGGGCCAACGTCCTGACTTTC.

This sequence joins TRBV2 and TRBJ2-7; no reliable D call. The germline CDR1 and CDR2 sequences are SNHLY and FYNNEI. CDR3 length: 12 amino acids. The V end lost 3 bases, the J end lost 0 bases, and 3 bases lay between the germline ends. For the CDR3, the DNA is TGTGCCAGCAGTGACAGCTCCTACGAGCAGTACTTC. Amino acids: CASSDSSYEQYF.

This clone appeared a single time. This chain connects TRBV18 to TRBJ2-2; no reliable D call. Germline assignment: CDR1 KGHSH and CDR2 LQKENI. The CDR3 runs to 13 residues. Trimming took off 3 bases at V and 4 bases at J, with 6 bases between the two ends. The CDR3 DNA reads TGTGCCAGCTCACCTATCCCCACCGGGGAGCTGTTTTTT. It encodes CASSPIPTGELFF. The whole variable domain, remainder taken from reference TRBV18 and TRBJ2-2, is NAGVMQNPRHLVRRRGQEARLRCSPMKGHSHVYWYRQLPEEGLKFMVYLQKENIIDESGMPKERFSAEFPKEGPSILRIQQVVRGDSAAYFCASSPIPTGELFFGEGSRLTVL.

V usage is TRBV19 and J usage is TRBJ1-2, with 10 nucleotides matching TRBD1. Germline V gives CDR1 LNHDA, CDR2 SQIVND (reference sequence). The length of the CDR3 is 16 residues. With 4 bases clipped from V and 4 bases from J, the junction kept 9 bases outside the gene matches. The CDR3 sequence is CASSTRQGARTYGYTF. In nucleotides, the CDR3 is TGTGCCAGTAGTACCCGACAGGGGGCGAGGACCTATGGCTACACCTTC.

The chain carries TRBV9 and TRBJ2-1; 10 bases line up with TRBD1. V lost 3 bases, J lost 7 bases, and 7 bases stayed unmatched. This CDR3 has 15 residues. Germline CDR1 and CDR2: SGDLS and YYNGEE. The CDR3 reads CASSDRGQGGNEQFF. As DNA, the CDR3 is TGTGCCAGCAGCGACAGAGGACAGGGGGGGAATGAGCAGTTCTTC.

This clone was seen a single time. J is TRBJ2-5 and V is TRBV5-4; 9 bases align to TRBD1. Per germline, CDR1 SGHNT and CDR2 YYREEE (reference sequence). The CDR3 is 15 amino acids. V lost 5 bases and J lost 5; bases outside the gene matches: 10. The CDR3: CASSARDRELETQYF. CDR3 nucleotides: TGTGCCAGCAGTGCCCGGGACAGGGAGTTGGAGACCCAGTACTTC.

The chain is built from TRBV27 and TRBJ2-3; TRBD2 matches 9 bases. The CDR3 is made up of 17 amino acids. V dropped 1 base and J dropped 0; count of bases not matched to a gene: 5. The germline V gene has CDR1 MNHEY and CDR2 SMNVEV (reference sequence). The DNA for the CDR3 is TGTGCCAGCAGTTTATTATCTAGCGGGGTAAGCACAGATACGCAGTATTTT. Protein product: CASSLLSSGVSTDTQYF.

This chain connects TRBV2 to TRBJ2-1; 7 bases align to TRBD2. The CDR3 covers 15 residues. CDR1 is SNHLY and CDR2 is FYNNEI in the germline V gene. V shed 4 bases, J shed 10 bases, and the junction held 13 bases outside the gene matches. The CDR3 loop is CASSGLAGGGNEQFF. DNA of the CDR3: TGTGCCAGCAGTGGATTAGCGGGTGGGGGGAACGAGCAGTTCTTC.

This chain links TRBV5-1 with TRBJ2-1; 9 bases line up with TRBD1. The germline gives CDR1 SGHRS, CDR2 YFSETQ. This CDR3 contains 15 residues. The V segment lost 0 bases and the J segment 4 bases; nucleotides outside the gene matches: 2. For the CDR3, the DNA is TGCGCCAGCAGCTTGGTCGGGACAGGGTACAATGAGCAGTTCTTC. The encoded protein is CASSLVGTGYNEQFF.

This chain joins TRBV6-1 and TRBJ1-1; the D is unclear. CDR3 length: 14 amino acids. Trimming cost V 7 bases and J 5 bases, with 17 bases left between them. CDR1 and CDR2 (germline): MNHNS, SASEGT. The CDR3 region has the DNA TGTGCCAGCACCAAAAAGATGGAGGGAACTGAAGCTTTCTTT. This translates into CASTKKMEGTEAFF.

The gene calls are TRBV9 and TRBJ2-3, with D possibly matching TRBD2 (6 bases). The CDR3 consists of 18 residues. Germline assignment: CDR1 SGDLS and CDR2 YYNGEE. V shed 3 bases and J shed 2 bases, with 22 bases lying between them. The CDR3 protein is CASSGAGRVYAVTDTQYF. Written as DNA, the CDR3 is TGTGCCAGCAGCGGCGCGGGGCGGGTGTACGCAGTCACAGATACGCAGTATTTT.

The rearrangement joins TRBV19 to TRBJ1-2; D call uncertain. The germline V and J ends were trimmed by 7 bases and 0 bases, with 12 bases remaining between them. The germline V gene encodes CDR1 LNHDA and CDR2 SQIVND (reference sequence). This CDR3 spans 14 amino acids. CDR3: CASKESPANYGYTF. The CDR3 DNA follows: TGTGCCAGTAAAGAATCACCAGCTAACTATGGCTACACCTTC.

This clone was seen once. The rearrangement links TRBV2 to TRBJ2-6; TRBD2 is a possible D gene (6 bases). The CDR3 sequence is 14 residues long. The germline V and J ends were trimmed by 7 bases and 0 bases, with 7 bases remaining between them. The germline V gene encodes CDR1 SNHLY and CDR2 FYNNEI. Here the CDR3 reads CASKEGSGANVLTF. The CDR3 DNA is TGTGCCAGCAAGGAGGGCTCTGGGGCCAACGTCCTGACTTTC.

With respect to this clone: The same CDR3 arises from other DNA sequences in this sample as well. This chain joins TRBV18 and TRBJ2-5, with 8 bases fitting TRBD1. Germline CDR1 KGHSH, CDR2 LQKENI. V shed 6 bases and J 3 bases; nucleotides not matched to a gene: 3. CDR3 length equals 13 residues. The CDR3 coding sequence is TGTGCCAGCTCTCCGGACAGGGAAGAGACCCAGTACTTC. Translated: CASSPDREETQYF.

The chain uses TRBV7-9 and TRBJ2-1; TRBD1 agrees at 10 bases. CDR1 is SEHNR, CDR2 FQNEAQ, per germline (reference sequence). V gave up 8 bases and J gave up 6 bases; unmatched junction bases: 7. CDR3 size: 14 residues. The CDR3 sequence is CASGTGTGANEQFF. The CDR3 DNA reads TGTGCCAGCGGTACCGGGACAGGGGCCAATGAGCAGTTCTTC.

The table lists this clone with a count of one. The rearrangement joins TRBV11-3 to TRBJ2-3; TRBD1 might be the D (5 bases). The CDR3 runs 14 residues. V lost 3 bases to trimming and J lost 2 bases, with 9 bases between them. Per germline, CDR1 SGHNT and CDR2 YENEEA. Written as DNA, the CDR3 is TGTGCCAGCAGCTTCCCAGGGATCACAGATACGCAGTATTTT. It specifies CASSFPGITDTQYF.

CDR3 coding DNA: TGTGCCAGCAGTGAAAGGCCTACTACTACCCCGAACACCGGGGAGCTGTTTTTT. Its protein product is CASSERPTTTPNTGELFF. The V and J genes are TRBV2 and TRBJ2-2; the D is unclear. CDR3 length: 18 residues. Germline V CDR1 and CDR2: SNHLY, FYNNEI. V was shortened by 2 bases and J by 0 bases, with 16 bases between the two germline ends. The full variable domain, its missing parts supplied by reference TRBV2 and TRBJ2-2, is EPEVTQTPSHQVTQMGQEVILRCVPISNHLYFYWYRQILGQKVEFLVSFYNNEISEKSEIFDDQFSVERPDGSNFTLKIRSTKLEDSAMYFCASSERPTTTPNTGELFFGEGSRLTVL.

This chain joins TRBV11-2 and TRBJ2-5; D is possibly TRBD2 (6 bases). Trimming took off 5 bases at V and 5 bases at J, with 18 bases between the two ends. Germline loops: CDR1 SGHAT, CDR2 FQNNGV. The CDR3 contains 15 residues. The CDR3 DNA is TGTGCCAGCAGCCGACGGGACTCGATGGAGGAGACCCAGTACTTC. Residues: CASSRRDSMEETQYF.

The chain employs TRBV7-2 and TRBJ1-1, with D possibly matching TRBD1 (5 bases). CDR3 length: 13 amino acids. Germline loops: CDR1 SGHTA, CDR2 FQGNSA. Trimming removed 6 bases at V and 0 bases at J, with 8 bases between. In DNA form, the CDR3 reads TGTGCCAGCAGTCCCAGGGTGAACACTGAAGCTTTCTTT. This codes for CASSPRVNTEAFF.

The chain uses TRBV30 and TRBJ1-5, with 9 bases that match TRBD1. This CDR3 comprises 15 residues. From germline, CDR1 is GTSNPN and CDR2 SVGIG (reference sequence). V trimming: 1 base; J trimming: 4 bases; junction bases outside the gene matches: 5. CDR3: CAWSGGQGRNQPQHF. DNA of the CDR3: TGTGCCTGGAGTGGCGGACAGGGGAGGAATCAGCCCCAGCATTTT.

V usage is TRBV9 and J usage is TRBJ1-4; 10 nucleotides line up with TRBD1. The CDR3 spans 17 residues. Losses at the gene ends were 0 bases for V and 4 bases for J; bases not matched to a gene: 6. The germline CDR1 and CDR2 sequences are SGDLS and YYNGEE. DNA for the CDR3: TGTGCCAGCAGCGTAGGAGCGGGACAGGGGCTTAATGAAAAACTGTTTTTT. Translation: CASSVGAGQGLNEKLFF.

This rearrangement joins TRBV27 to TRBJ2-1; 7 positions agree with TRBD2. The CDR3 is 13 residues long. With V trimmed by 5 bases and J by 8 bases, 6 bases remained unmatched. Germline V gene lookup returns CDR1 MNHEY and CDR2 SMNVEV (reference sequence). CDR3 in amino acids: CASSGLVSYEQFF. The CDR3 DNA reads as TGTGCCAGCAGTGGACTAGTCTCATATGAGCAGTTCTTC.